This T cell receptor (beta chain) derives from a study of regulatory T cells in long-lasting Graves disease. This clonotype was seen more than once but under ten times. Its specificity is unknown. The sample's time point: persistent/refractory GD, antithyroid drugs over 5 years with positive TRAb. RNA from PBMCs was the source of the TCR library. In each case, Graves' disease was diagnosed per American Thyroid Association guidelines. Assembly of TCR beta libraries relied on iRepertoire HTBI primers together with Arm-PCR of CDR3 regions. TCRdb reprocessed the multiplex PCR reads with MiXCR, giving one entry per CDR3 protein. The data contain around 430,000 distinct CDR3 sequences, 20% to 25% of them singletons. The J segment lost 6 bases and the V segment lost 5 bases, leaving 13 bases of the junction unmatched. Per the germline V gene, CDR1 is SGHTA and CDR2 is FQGNSA. This CDR3 has 16 residues. Whole-study findings and limits: Persistent patients shared more public clonotypes (roughly 2,800) than new patients (about 960). There was favoring of TRBV28, TRBJ1-2 and TRBJ2-5 in persistent disease. Small numbers of samples may have cut accuracy.

The chain links TRBV7-2 to TRBJ1-1; 9 bases agree with TRBD1. The sequence was collected from a female donor with Graves disease. Sequencing was performed on peripheral blood mononuclear cells (PBMCs), taken when the disease was refractory, from a patient treated with antithyroid drugs. CDR3 nucleotides: TGTGCCAGCAGCCCGCGGACAGGGGCGCGGCACGCTGAAGCTTTCTTT. This gives the protein CASSPRTGARHAEAFF.